This T cell receptor (beta chain) was sequenced for a study of Graves' ophthalmopathy and Graves' hyperthyroidism (dated by TCRdb to about 2018). Describing the broader study: Peripheral blood was collected at initial diagnosis, before any treatment. To tell Graves' ophthalmopathy apart from Graves' hyperthyroidism, and to predict which patients would progress to ophthalmopathy, the study relied on TCR beta repertoire signatures. In total, 135 blood samples were TCR-sequenced: fewer than 50 ophthalmopathy, roughly 80 hyperthyroidism and roughly 17 hyperthyroidism-to-ophthalmopathy patients. To explore V-J signatures that distinguish ophthalmopathy from hyperthyroidism, a discovery set of about a hundred patients was enrolled, made up of over 40 with ophthalmopathy and fewer than 60 with stable hyperthyroidism. The independent validation cohort included about 19 hyperthyroidism patients plus 17 patients who later progressed from hyperthyroidism to ophthalmopathy. In a handful of hyperthyroidism patients, the T-cell repertoires found in thyroid tissue were compared with those found in blood. Once sampling was done, hyperthyroidism patients were given methimazole at a starting dose of 30 mg daily, while ophthalmopathy patients were given high-dose intravenous methylprednisolone. The roughly 100 discovery patients were randomly divided into training and test sets at a 7:3 ratio.

Study-wide findings and limitations: Most expanded thyroid clonotypes with frequency above 0.001 were also detected in blood, suggesting blood repertoires may reflect the thyroid immune response. Sample size was not predetermined statistically, and investigators were not blinded to group allocation. In validation, the model predicted ophthalmopathy progression with roughly 68% sensitivity and around 72% specificity; roughly 12 predicted patients were CT-confirmed with GO in a median of 6.5 months. Ophthalmopathy was separated from stable hyperthyroidism by the 13-signature model with about 88% sensitivity and around 81% specificity in cross-validation and with 80%/75% in the test set.

Ophthalmopathy patients had moderately to severely active disease, Clinical Activity Score of at least 3, NOSPECS grade of at least 4, and disease duration under 3 months. Anyone with other autoimmune diseases, uncontrolled infections, pregnancy or lactation was excluded from the study. Clinical symptoms, serum thyroxine, TRAb, thyroid ultrasound and orbital computed tomography formed the basis of the diagnosis. Ficoll-Paque density gradient centrifugation was used to isolate PBMCs from 8 to 10 ml of fresh peripheral blood. Trizol reagent was used to extract the total RNA, and its quality was then checked on an Agilent 2100 Bioanalyzer. TCR beta CDR3 regions were amplified from RNA transcripts for repertoire sequencing. The first round of RT-PCR was done with HTBI primers and the Qiagen OneStep RT-PCR kit, and was followed by a second round of multiplex PCR, then size selection and purification. Sequencing of the libraries was carried out on an Illumina HiSeq2000 in paired-end mode with 100 bp reads. As for how the authors treated the data: Reads were processed with SOAPnuke, discarding reads with adapters, uncalled bases, mean Phred below 15, or no exact constant-primer or identifier match. COPE v1.2.5 was used to merge the high-quality paired reads. Each unique nucleotide sequence was treated as a clonotype, and MiTCR v1.1 was used to align the clonotypes to the IMGT TRB V, D and J references. Analysis was restricted to V-J combinations with a frequency above 0.0001, which covered approximately 99% of repertoires. For each V-J combination, a TCR clonal expansion and chaos score was defined as the ratio of F50 clonal expansion to chaos observed in the TCRdist matrix. Welch's t-statistics and random forest were used to reduce the features to around 13 V-J combinations, which were then used as input to a naive Bayes classifier. The similarity between thyroid and blood repertoires was quantified using the Morisita-Horn index. TCRdb reworked the public reads: Q25 trimming with fastp, MiXCR clone assembly, productive beta chains retained. Each CDR3 protein gets just one entry, which takes the most common genes and DNA from the rows behind it. For this entry, the V and J calls and clone size follow TCRdb and not the study's own pipeline. Within this sample are over 450,000 distinct CDR3 sequences, with 14% of them counted one time only. The biggest ten clones account for approximately 9.8% of the sample.

This clonotype was counted many times. Its specific antigen is unknown. Base qualities are not provided; no much larger clone lies one nucleotide away. After removal of 4 bases from V and 2 bases from J, the junction retains 9 bases not matched to a gene. Including the terminal cysteine and phenylalanine, the CDR3 comprises 16 residues. Of the read, only the CDR3 DNA is kept; its 48 bases are in frame from base 1. The CDR1 and CDR2 encoded by the germline V gene are SGDLS and YYNGEE. This receptor was taken from a woman in her twenties or thirties with Graves' ophthalmopathy. Donor details come from another sample of the same person, matched by shared clones. Sequenced input: blood. The V and J segments used are TRBV9 and TRBJ1-2; TRBD1 aligns with 9 central bases. The encoded CDR3 is CASSPRTGEGNYGYTF. The bases are TGTGCCAGCAGCCCTCGGACAGGGGAGGGGAACTATGGCTACACCTTC. The full variable domain, completed from the reference TRBV9 and TRBJ1-2 proteins outside the CDR3, reads DSGVTQTPKHLITATGQRVTLRCSPRSGDLSVYWYQQSLDQGLQFLIQYYNGEERAKGNILERFSAQQFPDLHSELNLSSLELGDSALYFCASSPRTGEGNYGYTFGSGTRLTVV.